The sequence of this TCR beta chain was determined in a study of T cell responses to AZD1222 COVID-19 vaccine. Study outcomes and limitations: Distributed over spike, vaccine-associated CD4 TCRs predominated at 160-218 and 743-854.

The table came from immunoSEQ multiplex PCR; TCRdb's copy has only in-frame clones and leaves some out. The data show about 54,000 clones, approximately 88% seen once. This clone has only one observation. The antigen is undetermined. Germline lookup yields CDR1 SGDLS and CDR2 YYNGEE. V dropped 4 bases and J dropped 7; count of bases not matched to a gene: 8. There are 15 residues in the CDR3. The sequence derives from an adult who received the AZD1222 COVID-19 vaccine. The rearrangement joins TRBV9 to TRBJ2-1; 10 positions agree with TRBD1. Specimen: peripheral blood, collected 28 days after the second AZD1222 dose. CDR3: CASSLIGTGVNEQFF. CDR3 DNA sequence: TGTGCCAGCAGCCTCATCGGGACAGGGGTAAATGAGCAGTTCTTC.